The 9 T cell receptor beta chains below were found in one sample sequenced in a study of post-analysis software for immune sequencing data. General study findings and limits: Five TRBV segments, including TRBV5-6, TRBV5-1 and TRBV20-1, were more frequent in patients than controls.

Tagging with unique molecular identifiers was a feature of the TCR beta cDNA libraries. TCRdb fed the PCR reads into MiXCR, producing one record per CDR3 protein. The top ten clones hold roughly 3.4% of a sample with roughly 200,000 distinct CDR3 sequences, 29% of them seen once. Their cognate antigens are unknown. The sequenced sample consisted of blood. Receptors were obtained from a girl younger than 18 with multiple sclerosis.

Worth noting for this clonotype: Relative to the germline gene, one junction end is altered; a read error may explain this. This sequence joins TRBV6-5 and TRBJ2-1, with unresolved D. This CDR3 spans 14 amino acids. Germline loops: CDR1 MNHEY, CDR2 SVGAGI. CDR3 protein: CTSSSPGPPGEQFF. The CDR3 nucleotides read TGTACCAGCAGTTCTCCCGGGCCCCCCGGGGAGCAGTTCTTC.

The chain joins TRBV7-8 to TRBJ1-1; D is possibly TRBD1 (5 bases). The CDR3 has 14 residues. V was trimmed by 3 bases and J by 5 bases, leaving 13 bases between them. Germline V gene lookup returns CDR1 SGHVS and CDR2 FQNEAQ. The CDR3 here is CASSLGPFLTEAFF. The CDR3 nucleotides are TGTGCCAGCAGCTTGGGACCGTTTTTGACTGAAGCTTTCTTT.

The V call is TRBV4-2, the J call TRBJ2-7, with D unclear. V lost 0 bases to trimming and J lost 0 bases, with 12 bases between them. Germline assignment: CDR1 LGHNA and CDR2 YNFKEQ. This CDR3 is built from 16 residues. The CDR3 loop reads CASSQEWFGNSYEQYF. CDR3 coding DNA: TGTGCCAGCAGCCAAGAGTGGTTCGGCAACTCCTACGAGCAGTACTTC.

This clonotype was detected ten times or more. V gene TRBV28 combines with J gene TRBJ2-7; D is tentatively TRBD1 or TRBD2 (5 bases each). The length of the CDR3 is 15 residues. V shed 6 bases and J shed 2 bases, with 17 bases lying between them. Germline V CDR1 and CDR2: MDHEN, SYDVKM. This chain's CDR3 is CASSQGKGPTYEQYF. In nucleotides, the CDR3 is TGTGCCAGCAGCCAAGGGAAGGGACCCACCTACGAGCAGTACTTC. Drawing the rest from reference TRBV28 and TRBJ2-7, the complete variable domain is DVKVTQSSRYLVKRTGEKVFLECVQDMDHENMFWYRQDPGLGLRLIYFSYDVKMKEKGDIPEGYSVSREKKERFSLILESASTNQTSMYLCASSQGKGPTYEQYFGPGTRLTVT.

This clonotype was detected many times. The rearrangement links TRBV20-1 to TRBJ2-1; 14 bases are shared with TRBD2. There are 13 residues in the CDR3. V shed 6 bases, J shed 14 bases, and the junction held 9 bases outside the gene matches. CDR1 is DFQATT and CDR2 is SNEGSKA in the germline V gene (reference sequence). CDR3 coding DNA: TGCAGTGCGGGACTAGCGGGGGCCCAGAGGGAGTTCTTC. Protein product: CSAGLAGAQREFF.

The rearrangement uses TRBV18 and TRBJ2-6; D is uncertain. Deletions cut 6 bases from V and 2 bases from J, with 14 bases between. Germline V lookup: CDR1 KGHSH, CDR2 LQKENI. The CDR3 extends over 16 amino acids. CDR3 sequence: CASSQPPGPGANVLTF. The CDR3, as DNA: TGTGCCAGCTCGCAACCCCCAGGACCTGGGGCCAACGTCCTGACTTTC.

A note on this clonotype: Mismatch with germline at one junction end may stem from a read error. The chain couples TRBV12-3 or TRBV12-4 to TRBJ1-5; tentative D call: TRBD1 (5 bases). This CDR3 is built from 18 residues. The CDR3 DNA reads as TGTGCCAGCAGTCCGCCGGAGAGGGGCACGCCCGGCAATCGGCCCCAGCATTTT. Translating gives CASSPPERGTPGNRPQHF.

The J gene is TRBJ2-1, the V gene TRBV5-1, with 10 positions matching TRBD2. The CDR3 extends over 15 amino acids. Trimming cost V 3 bases and J 9 bases; bases outside gene matches: 9. Per germline, CDR1 SGHRS and CDR2 YFSETQ. For the CDR3, the DNA is TGCGCCAGCAGCTCCCCGGATAGGACTAGCGGTGAGCAGTTCTTC. It yields the protein CASSSPDRTSGEQFF.

This clonotype came up a few times. The genes are TRBV5-1 and TRBJ2-5; 9 bases line up with TRBD2. V lost 6 bases and J lost 3; bases outside the gene matches: 3. The CDR3 runs to 13 residues. Germline CDR1 and CDR2: SGHRS and YFSETQ. The CDR3 nucleotides are TGCGCCAGCAAGCAGCGGGAGGAAGAGACCCAGTACTTC. Encoded protein: CASKQREEETQYF.